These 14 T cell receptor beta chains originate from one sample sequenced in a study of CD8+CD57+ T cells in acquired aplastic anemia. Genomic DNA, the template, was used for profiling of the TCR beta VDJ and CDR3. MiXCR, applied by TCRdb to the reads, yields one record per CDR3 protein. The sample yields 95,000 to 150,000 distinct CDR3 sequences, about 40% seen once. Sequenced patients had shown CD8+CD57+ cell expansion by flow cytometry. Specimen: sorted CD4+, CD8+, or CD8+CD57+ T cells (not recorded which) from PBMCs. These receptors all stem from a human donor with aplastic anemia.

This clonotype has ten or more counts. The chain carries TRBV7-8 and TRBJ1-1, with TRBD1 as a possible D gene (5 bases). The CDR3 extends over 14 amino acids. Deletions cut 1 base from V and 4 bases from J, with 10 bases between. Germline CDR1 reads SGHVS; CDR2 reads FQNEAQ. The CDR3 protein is CASSLGQGATEAFF. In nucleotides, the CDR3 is TGTGCCAGCAGCTTAGGGCAAGGGGCCACTGAAGCTTTCTTT. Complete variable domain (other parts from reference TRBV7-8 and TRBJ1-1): GAGVSQSPRYKVAKRGQDVALRCDPISGHVSLFWYQQALGQGPEFLTYFQNEAQLDKSGLPSDRFFAERPEGSVSTLKIQRTQQEDSAVYLCASSLGQGATEAFFGQGTRLTVV.

The CDR3 is CASSRASNYNSPLHF. The CDR3 DNA sequence: TGTGCCAGCAGCCGCGCCAGTAACTATAATTCACCCCTCCACTTT. This chain connects TRBV7-6 to TRBJ1-6; D gene ambiguous. Trimming cost V 5 bases and J 3 bases, with 11 bases left between them. The germline V gene has CDR1 SGHVS and CDR2 FNYEAQ. The CDR3 extends over 15 amino acids. Together with reference TRBV7-6 and TRBJ1-6, the CDR3 gives the full variable domain: GAGVSQSPRYKVTKRGQDVALRCDPISGHVSLYWYRQALGQGPEFLTYFNYEAQQDKSGLPNDRFSAERPEGSISTLTIQRTEQRDSAMYRCASSRASNYNSPLHFGNGTRLTVT.

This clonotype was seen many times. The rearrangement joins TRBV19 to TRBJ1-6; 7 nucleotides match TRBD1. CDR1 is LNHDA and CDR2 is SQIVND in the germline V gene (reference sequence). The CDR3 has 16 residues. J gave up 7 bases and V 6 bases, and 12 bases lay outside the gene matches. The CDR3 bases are TGTGCCAGTAGGGCCTCAGGACAGGCGGGGAATTCACCCCTCCACTTT. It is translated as CASRASGQAGNSPLHF.

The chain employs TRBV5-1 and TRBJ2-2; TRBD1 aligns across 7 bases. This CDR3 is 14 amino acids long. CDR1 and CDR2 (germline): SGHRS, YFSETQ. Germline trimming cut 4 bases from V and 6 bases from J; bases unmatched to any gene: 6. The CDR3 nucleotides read TGCGCCAGCAGCCTTAATGGACAGGCCGGGGAGCTGTTTTTT. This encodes CASSLNGQAGELFF. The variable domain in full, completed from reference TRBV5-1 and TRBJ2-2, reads KAGVTQTPRYLIKTRGQQVTLSCSPISGHRSVSWYQQTPGQGLQFLFEYFSETQRNKGNFPGRFSGRQFSNSRSEMNVSTLELGDSALYLCASSLNGQAGELFFGEGSRLTVL.

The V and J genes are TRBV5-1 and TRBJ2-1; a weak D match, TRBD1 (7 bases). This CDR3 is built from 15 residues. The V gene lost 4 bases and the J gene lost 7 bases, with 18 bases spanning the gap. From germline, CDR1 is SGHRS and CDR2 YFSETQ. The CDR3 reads CASSIGGGLENEQFF. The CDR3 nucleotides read TGCGCCAGCAGCATTGGAGGGGGCCTAGAGAATGAGCAGTTCTTC.

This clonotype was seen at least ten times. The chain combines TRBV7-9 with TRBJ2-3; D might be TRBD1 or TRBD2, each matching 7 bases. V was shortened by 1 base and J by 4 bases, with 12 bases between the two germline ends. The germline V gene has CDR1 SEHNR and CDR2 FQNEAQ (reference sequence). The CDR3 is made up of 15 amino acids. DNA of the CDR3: TGTGCCAGCAGCTTAGGGCAGGGGGGGGCAGATACGCAGTATTTT. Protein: CASSLGQGGADTQYF. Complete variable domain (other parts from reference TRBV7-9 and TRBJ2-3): DTGVSQNPRHKITKRGQNVTFRCDPISEHNRLYWYRQTLGQGPEFLTYFQNEAQLEKSRLLSDRFSAERPKGSFSTLEIQRTEQGDSAMYLCASSLGQGGADTQYFGPGTRLTVL.

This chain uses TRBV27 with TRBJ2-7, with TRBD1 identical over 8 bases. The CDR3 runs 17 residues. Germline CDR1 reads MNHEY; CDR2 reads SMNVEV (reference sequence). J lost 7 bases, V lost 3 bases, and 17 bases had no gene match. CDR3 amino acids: CASSFQSSGTGRREQYF. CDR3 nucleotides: TGTGCCAGCAGTTTCCAATCTTCCGGGACAGGACGCCGTGAGCAGTACTTC.

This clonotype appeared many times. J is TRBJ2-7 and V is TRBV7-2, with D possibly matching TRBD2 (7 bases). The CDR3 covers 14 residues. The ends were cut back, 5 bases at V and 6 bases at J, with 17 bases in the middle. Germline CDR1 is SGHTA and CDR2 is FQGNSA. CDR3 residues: CASSPRLGGGEQYF. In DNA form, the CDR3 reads TGTGCCAGCAGCCCCCGATTGGGAGGGGGCGAGCAGTACTTC.

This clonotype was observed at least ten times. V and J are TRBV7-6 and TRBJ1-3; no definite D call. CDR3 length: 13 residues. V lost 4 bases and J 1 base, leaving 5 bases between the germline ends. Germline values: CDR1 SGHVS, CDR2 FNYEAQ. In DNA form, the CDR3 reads TGTGCCAGCAGCTCTAATTCTGGAAACACCATATATTTT. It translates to CASSSNSGNTIYF.

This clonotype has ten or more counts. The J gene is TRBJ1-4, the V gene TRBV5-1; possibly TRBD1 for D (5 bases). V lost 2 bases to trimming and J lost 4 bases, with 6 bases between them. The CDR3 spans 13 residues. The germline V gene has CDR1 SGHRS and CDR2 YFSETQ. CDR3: CASSLGDNEKLFF. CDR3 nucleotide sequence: TGCGCCAGCAGCTTAGGGGATAATGAAAAACTGTTTTTT.

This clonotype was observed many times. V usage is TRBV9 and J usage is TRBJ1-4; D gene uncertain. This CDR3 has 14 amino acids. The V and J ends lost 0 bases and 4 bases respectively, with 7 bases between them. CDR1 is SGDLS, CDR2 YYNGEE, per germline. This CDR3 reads CASSVGSGNEKLFF. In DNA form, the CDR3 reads TGTGCCAGCAGCGTAGGGTCGGGTAATGAAAAACTGTTTTTT.

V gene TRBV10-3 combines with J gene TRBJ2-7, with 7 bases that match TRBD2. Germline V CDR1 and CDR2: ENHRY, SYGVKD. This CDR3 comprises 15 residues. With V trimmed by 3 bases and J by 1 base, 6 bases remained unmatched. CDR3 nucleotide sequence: TGTGCCATCAGTGATGCGGGAGTGGGGTCCTACGAGCAGTACTTC. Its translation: CAISDAGVGSYEQYF.

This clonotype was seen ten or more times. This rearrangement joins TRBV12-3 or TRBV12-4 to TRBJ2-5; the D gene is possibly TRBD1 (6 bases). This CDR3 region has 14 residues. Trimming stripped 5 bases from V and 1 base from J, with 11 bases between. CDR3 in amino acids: CASSRTVSQETQYF. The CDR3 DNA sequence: TGTGCCAGCAGTCGGACAGTCTCCCAAGAGACCCAGTACTTC.

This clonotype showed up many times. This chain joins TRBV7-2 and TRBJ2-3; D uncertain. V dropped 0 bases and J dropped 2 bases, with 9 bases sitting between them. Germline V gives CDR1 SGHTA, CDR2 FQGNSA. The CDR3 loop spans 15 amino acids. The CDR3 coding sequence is TGTGCCAGCAGCTTAGCCCCGGGTTTCACAGATACGCAGTATTTT. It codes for CASSLAPGFTDTQYF.